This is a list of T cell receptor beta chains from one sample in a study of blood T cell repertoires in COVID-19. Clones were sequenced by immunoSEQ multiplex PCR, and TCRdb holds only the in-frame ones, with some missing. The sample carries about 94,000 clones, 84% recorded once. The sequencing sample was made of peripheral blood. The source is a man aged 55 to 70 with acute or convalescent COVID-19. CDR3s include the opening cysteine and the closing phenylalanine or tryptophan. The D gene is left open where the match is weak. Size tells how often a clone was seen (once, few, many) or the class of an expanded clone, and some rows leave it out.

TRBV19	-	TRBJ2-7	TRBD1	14	TGTGCCAGTAGTGCTAAAACAGGGGGAGGCGAGCAGTACTTC	CASSAKTGGGEQYF
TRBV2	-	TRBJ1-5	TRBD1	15	TGTGCCAGCAGTGGCGGGACAGGGAGCGGTCAGCCCCAGCATTTT	CASSGGTGSGQPQHF
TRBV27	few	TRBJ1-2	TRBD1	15	TGTGCCAGCAGTTTCTCCAGGACAGGCCCCAATGGCTACACCTTC	CASSFSRTGPNGYTF
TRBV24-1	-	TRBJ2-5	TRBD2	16	TGTGCCACCAGTGATGCGGGACTAGCGGGCCAAGAGACCCAGTACTTC	CATSDAGLAGQETQYF
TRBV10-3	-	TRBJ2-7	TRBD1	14	TGTGCCATCAGTGAGGGACAGGGGGCCTACGAGCAGTACTTC	CAISEGQGAYEQYF
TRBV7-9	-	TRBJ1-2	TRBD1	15	TGTGCCAGCAGCTTAGATTCAGGGGGGAACTATGGCTACACCTTC	CASSLDSGGNYGYTF
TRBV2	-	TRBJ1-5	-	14	TGTGCCAGCAGTGAGGCGGATAGCAATCAGCCCCAGCATTTT	CASSEADSNQPQHF
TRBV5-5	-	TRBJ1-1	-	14	TGTGCCAGCAGCTACGGGACATTGAACACTGAAGCTTTCTTT	CASSYGTLNTEAFF
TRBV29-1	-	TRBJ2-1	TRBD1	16	TGCAGCGTCCAGGATACCCGGGACAGGGGAGGGAATGAGCAGTTCTTC	CSVQDTRDRGGNEQFF
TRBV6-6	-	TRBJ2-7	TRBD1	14	TGTGCCAGCAGTTTGACAGGGACGGCCTACGAGCAGTACTTC	CASSLTGTAYEQYF
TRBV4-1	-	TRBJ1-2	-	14	TGCGCCAGCAGCCAAGATGCGGCCAGCTATGGCTACACCTTC	CASSQDAASYGYTF
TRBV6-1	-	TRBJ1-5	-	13	TGTGCCAGCAGTGAGATAGGGGATCAGCCCCAGCATTTT	CASSEIGDQPQHF
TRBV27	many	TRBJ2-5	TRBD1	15	TGTGCCAGCAGTCCGTGGACAGGGGGTACAGAGACCCAGTACTTC	CASSPWTGGTETQYF
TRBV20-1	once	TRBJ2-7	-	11	TGCAGTGCTAGATCAGGGCACGAGCAGTACTTC	CSARSGHEQYF
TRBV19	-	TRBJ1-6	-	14	TGTGCCAGTAGTATCAGGGGAGAAGATTCACCCCTCCACTTT	CASSIRGEDSPLHF
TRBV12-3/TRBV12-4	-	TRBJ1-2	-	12	TGTGCCAGCAGTACAGGAATCTATGGCTACACCTTC	CASSTGIYGYTF
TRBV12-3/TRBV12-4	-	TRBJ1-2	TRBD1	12	TGTGCCAGCAGTCCAGGGGGTAATGGCTACACCTTC	CASSPGGNGYTF
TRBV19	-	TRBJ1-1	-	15	TGTGCCAGTAGTACAAATGGGGGGGCGCAGACTGAAGCTTTCTTT	CASSTNGGAQTEAFF
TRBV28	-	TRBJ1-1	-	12	TGTGCCAGCAGTTTAAAGGGGTATGAAGCTTTCTTT	CASSLKGYEAFF
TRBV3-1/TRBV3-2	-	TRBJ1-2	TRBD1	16	TGTGCCAGCAGCCGGCACGGGGACAGGGCAGACTATGGCTACACCTTC	CASSRHGDRADYGYTF
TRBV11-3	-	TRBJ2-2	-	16	TGTGCCAGCAGCTTAGGGGCAGGGGCTTTCACCGGGGAGCTGTTTTTT	CASSLGAGAFTGELFF
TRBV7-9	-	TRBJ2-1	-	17	TGTGCCAGCAGCTTAGAGGGGCCGGGGGGCAGGTACAATGAGCAGTTCTTC	CASSLEGPGGRYNEQFF
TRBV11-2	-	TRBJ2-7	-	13	TGTGCCAGCAGCTTAGCTTCGTTAACAGGGCAAGAATTC	CASSLASLTGQEF
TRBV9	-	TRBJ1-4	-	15	TGTGCCAGCTGCGCTACAGGGCAAATTAATGAAAAACTGTTTTTT	CASCATGQINEKLFF
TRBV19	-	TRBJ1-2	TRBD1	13	TGTGCCAGTAGTATCTCAGGACAGGCTGGCTACACCTTC	CASSISGQAGYTF